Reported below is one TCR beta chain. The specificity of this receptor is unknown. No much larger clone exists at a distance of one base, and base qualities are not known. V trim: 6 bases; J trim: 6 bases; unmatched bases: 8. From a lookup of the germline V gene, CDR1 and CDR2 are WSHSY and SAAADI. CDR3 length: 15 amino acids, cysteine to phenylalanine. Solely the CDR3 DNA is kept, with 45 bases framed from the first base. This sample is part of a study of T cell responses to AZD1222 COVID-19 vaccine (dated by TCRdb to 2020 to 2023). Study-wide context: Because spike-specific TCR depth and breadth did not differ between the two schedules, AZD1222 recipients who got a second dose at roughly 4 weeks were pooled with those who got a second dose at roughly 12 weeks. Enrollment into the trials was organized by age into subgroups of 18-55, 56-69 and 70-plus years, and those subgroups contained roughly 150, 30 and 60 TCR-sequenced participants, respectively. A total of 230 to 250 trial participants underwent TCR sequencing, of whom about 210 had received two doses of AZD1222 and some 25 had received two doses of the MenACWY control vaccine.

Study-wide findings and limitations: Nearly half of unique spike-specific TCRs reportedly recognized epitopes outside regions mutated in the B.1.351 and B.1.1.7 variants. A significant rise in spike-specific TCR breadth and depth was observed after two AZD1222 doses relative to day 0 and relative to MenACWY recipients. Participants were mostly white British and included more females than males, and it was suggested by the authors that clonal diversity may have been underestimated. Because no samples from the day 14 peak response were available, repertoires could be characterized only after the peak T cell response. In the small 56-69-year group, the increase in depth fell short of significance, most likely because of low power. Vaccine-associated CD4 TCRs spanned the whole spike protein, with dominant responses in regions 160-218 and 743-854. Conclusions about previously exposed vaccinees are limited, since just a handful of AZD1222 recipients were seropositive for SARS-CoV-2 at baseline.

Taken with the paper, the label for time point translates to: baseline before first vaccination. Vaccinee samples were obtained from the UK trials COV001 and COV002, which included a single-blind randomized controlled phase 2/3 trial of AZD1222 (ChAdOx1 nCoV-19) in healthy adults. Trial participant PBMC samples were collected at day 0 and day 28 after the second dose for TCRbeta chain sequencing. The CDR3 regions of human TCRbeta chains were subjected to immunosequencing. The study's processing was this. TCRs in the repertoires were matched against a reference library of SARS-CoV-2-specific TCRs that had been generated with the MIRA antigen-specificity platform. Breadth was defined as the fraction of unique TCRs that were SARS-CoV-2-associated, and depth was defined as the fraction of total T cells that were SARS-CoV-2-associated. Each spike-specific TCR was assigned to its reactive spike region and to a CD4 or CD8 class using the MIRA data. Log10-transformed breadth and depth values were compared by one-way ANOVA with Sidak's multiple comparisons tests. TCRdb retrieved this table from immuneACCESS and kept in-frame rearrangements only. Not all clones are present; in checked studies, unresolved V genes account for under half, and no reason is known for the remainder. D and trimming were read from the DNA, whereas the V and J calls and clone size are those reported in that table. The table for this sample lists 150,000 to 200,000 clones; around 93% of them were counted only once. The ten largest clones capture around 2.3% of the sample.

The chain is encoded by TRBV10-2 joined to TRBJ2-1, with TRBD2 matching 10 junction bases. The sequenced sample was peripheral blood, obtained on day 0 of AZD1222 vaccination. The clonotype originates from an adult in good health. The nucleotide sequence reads TGCGCCAGCAGCACATTAGCGGGAGGCCTCAATGAGCAGTTCTTC. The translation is CASSTLAGGLNEQFF.